This T cell receptor beta chain was identified during a study of technical replicates of blood from several donors. The CDR3 is 16 amino acids. Germline V gives CDR1 SGDLS, CDR2 YYNGEE. Trimming pared 3 bases from V and 2 bases from J, leaving 16 bases between. Profiled with immunoSEQ multiplex PCR; TCRdb holds only in-frame clones, not every one. The table has 70,000 to 80,000 clones, approximately 92% seen once. V usage is TRBV9 and J usage is TRBJ2-3; weak D call: TRBD1 (6 bases). The source is a human donor in good health. Sequencing input: T cells isolated from PBMCs. The CDR3 loop reads CASSEGVGASTDTQYF. The CDR3 DNA follows: TGTGCCAGCAGCGAGGGCGTGGGGGCCTCCACAGATACGCAGTATTTT.